This entry is about one T cell receptor (beta chain). The data originate from a study of blood T cell repertoires in COVID-19. Overall study: PBMCs, B-cell-depleted T cells, or T cells provided the cDNA or gDNA that made up the material.

Study processing details: Scientists estimated how many nucleated cells there were by amplifying reference gene primers. TCRdb's copy holds only in-frame clones and misses some; the assay was immunoSEQ multiplex PCR. The V and J calls and the clone size are those of that table, but D and trimming were determined from the DNA. The data contain around 300,000 clones, less than 90% of them singletons. A Seattle source enrolled patients during active infection and followed them longitudinally. The sequenced sample was peripheral blood. The sequence derives from a woman between 65 and 79 years old with COVID-19, enrolled during active disease.

CDR3 bases: TGCGCCAGCAGCACCGGACTAGCCGTGGATACGCAGTATTTT. Its translation is CASSTGLAVDTQYF. The gene calls are TRBV5-1 and TRBJ2-3, with TRBD2 matching 8 bases. Trimming at V came to 4 bases and at J to 6 bases, leaving 7 bases not matched to a gene. The CDR3 totals 14 residues. In germline, CDR1 is SGHRS, CDR2 YFSETQ.